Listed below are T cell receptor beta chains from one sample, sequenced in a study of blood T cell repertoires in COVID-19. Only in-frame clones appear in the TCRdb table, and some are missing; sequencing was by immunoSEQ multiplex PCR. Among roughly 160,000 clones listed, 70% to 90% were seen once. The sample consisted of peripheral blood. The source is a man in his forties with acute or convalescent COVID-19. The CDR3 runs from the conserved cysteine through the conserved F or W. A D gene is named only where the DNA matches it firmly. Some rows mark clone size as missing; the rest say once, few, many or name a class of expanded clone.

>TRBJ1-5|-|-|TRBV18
CASSGLQGQPQHF
TGTGCCAGCTCAGGTCTACAGGGTCAGCCCCAGCATTTT
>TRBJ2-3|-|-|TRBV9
CASSVVASGRTDTQYF
TGTGCCAGCAGCGTAGTGGCTAGTGGGAGGACAGATACGCAGTATTTT
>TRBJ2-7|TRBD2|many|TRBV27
CASSSRGAYEQYF
TGTGCCAGCAGTTCTCGGGGGGCCTACGAGCAGTACTTC
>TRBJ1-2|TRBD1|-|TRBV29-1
CSVAIGTGASYGYTF
TGCAGCGTTGCGATTGGGACAGGGGCCTCCTATGGCTACACCTTC
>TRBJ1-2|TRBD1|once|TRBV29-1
CSAPRAAEQGVYGYTF
TGCAGCGCTCCAAGAGCGGCGGAACAGGGGGTTTATGGCTACACCTTC
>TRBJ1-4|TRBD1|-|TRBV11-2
CASSLGQVANEKLFF
TGTGCCAGCAGCTTGGGACAGGTGGCTAATGAAAAACTGTTTTTT
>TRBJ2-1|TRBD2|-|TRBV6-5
CASSYLAGALHEQFF
TGTGCCAGCAGTTACCTAGCGGGGGCCCTTCATGAGCAGTTCTTC
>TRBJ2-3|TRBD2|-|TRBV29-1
CSVAGTSASTDTQYF
TGCAGCGTCGCCGGGACTAGCGCTAGCACAGATACGCAGTATTTT
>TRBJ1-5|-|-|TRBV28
CASRPQVNQPQHF
TGTGCCAGCAGGCCACAGGTAAATCAGCCCCAGCATTTT
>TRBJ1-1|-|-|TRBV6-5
CASSYRHRYTEAFF
TGTGCCAGCAGTTACCGACACCGATACACTGAAGCTTTCTTT
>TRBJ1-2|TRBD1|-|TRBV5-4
CASSLETGDYGYTF
TGTGCCAGCAGCTTGGAGACAGGGGACTATGGCTACACCTTC
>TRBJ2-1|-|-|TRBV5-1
CASSLSTNSYNEQFF
TGCGCCAGCAGCTTGAGCACTAACTCCTACAATGAGCAGTTCTTC
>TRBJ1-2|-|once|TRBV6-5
CASSPERTANYGYTF
TGTGCCAGCAGTCCGGAGAGGACAGCAAACTATGGCTACACCTTC
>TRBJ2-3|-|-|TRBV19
CASSGSSTDTQYF
TGTGCCAGTAGTGGCTCTAGCACAGATACGCAGTATTTT
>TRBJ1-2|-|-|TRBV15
CATSGSSSGISYTF
TGTGCCACCAGCGGCTCCTCCTCGGGGATCAGTTACACCTTC
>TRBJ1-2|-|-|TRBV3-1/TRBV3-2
CASSQAGSATIYGYTF
TGTGCCAGCAGCCAAGCCGGCAGCGCGACGATCTATGGCTACACCTTC
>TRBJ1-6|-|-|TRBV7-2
CASSLNPAGQSSPLHF
TGTGCCAGCAGCTTAAACCCGGCTGGGCAAAGTTCACCCCTCCACTTT
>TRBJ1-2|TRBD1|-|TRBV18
CASSPTGQEIYGYTF
TGTGCCAGCTCACCAACAGGACAGGAGATCTATGGCTACACCTTC
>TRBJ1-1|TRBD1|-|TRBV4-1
CASSQGPGGLTEAFF
TGCGCCAGCAGCCAAGGTCCAGGGGGTTTAACTGAAGCTTTCTTT
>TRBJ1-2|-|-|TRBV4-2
CASSQAPTGTYGYTF
TGTGCCAGCAGCCAGGCCCCGACCGGGACATATGGCTACACCTTC
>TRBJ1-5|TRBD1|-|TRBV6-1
CASSENRGGQPQHF
TGTGCCAGCAGTGAAAACAGGGGTGGTCAGCCCCAGCATTTT
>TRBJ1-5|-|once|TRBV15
CATSGSGGVGNQPQHF
TGTGCCACCAGCGGGAGCGGGGGCGTGGGCAATCAGCCCCAGCATTTT